Following are 6 T cell receptor beta chains from one sample sequenced in a study of post-analysis software for immune sequencing data. Carried by the TCR beta cDNA libraries were unique molecular identifiers. One entry per CDR3 protein results from TCRdb running MiXCR on the PCR reads. The table lists hundreds of thousands of distinct CDR3 sequences, roughly 30% of them singletons. These receptors' antigens are unknown. Findings and limits, study-wide: TRBV segments more frequent in patients than in controls numbered five and included TRBV5-6, TRBV5-1 and TRBV20-1.

Sequenced: blood. The source of these receptors is a girl under 18 with multiple sclerosis.

Of note for this clonotype: Germline and junction disagree at one end, which may indicate a read error. J is TRBJ1-5 and V is TRBV20-1; 7 bases map to TRBD1. The CDR3 is made up of 18 amino acids. Germline assignment: CDR1 DFQATT and CDR2 SNEGSKA (reference sequence). In nucleotides, the CDR3 is TGCAGTGCCAGAGGGGGGGGGACAGCCAAAAGGAGCAATCAGCCCCAGCATTTT. Residues: CSARGGGTAKRSNQPQHF.

The V and J genes are TRBV7-9 and TRBJ1-2; D uncertain. The CDR3 has 14 residues. From germline, CDR1 is SEHNR and CDR2 FQNEAQ (reference sequence). V was trimmed by 7 bases and J by 4 bases, leaving 16 bases between them. In nucleotides, the CDR3 is TGTGCCAGCACCGCTGGCGGCCCGGGCTATGGCTACACCTTC. This sequence encodes CASTAGGPGYGYTF.

This clonotype has just a few counts. The rearrangement joins TRBV7-9 to TRBJ1-2; TRBD1 agrees at 9 bases. The V gene's germline CDR1 is SEHNR and CDR2 FQNEAQ (reference sequence). Trimming took 5 bases from V and 4 from J; bases not matched to a gene: 5. This CDR3 is 14 amino acids long. The CDR3: CASSRGTGTYGYTF. CDR3 DNA sequence: TGTGCCAGCAGCCGCGGGACAGGGACCTATGGCTACACCTTC.

The chain links TRBV21-1 to TRBJ2-5. Matching the DNA end better, TRBJ2-7 makes the J call doubtful. TRBV21-1 is an annotated pseudogene. This CDR3 is 12 amino acids long. CDR3 sequence: CAPNPTEPEQYF. In nucleotides, the CDR3 is TGTGCCCCAAACCCCACGGAGCCCGAGCAGTACTTC.

This chain uses TRBV24-1 with TRBJ2-1; D perhaps matches TRBD1 (5 bases). Between the trimmed V and J ends, which lost 6 bases and 2 bases, there was a span of 10 bases. The CDR3 runs 14 residues. Germline V gives CDR1 KGHDR, CDR2 SFDVKD. The CDR3 is CATSKQATYNEQFF. DNA of the CDR3: TGTGCCACCAGTAAACAGGCGACCTACAATGAGCAGTTCTTC.

Here the CDR3 reads CASSQVNDLSTYEQYF. The CDR3 DNA reads TGCGCCAGCAGCCAAGTTAACGACCTTTCTACCTACGAGCAGTACTTC. The chain carries TRBV4-3 and TRBJ2-7, with D unresolved. The germline V and J ends were trimmed by 1 base and 2 bases, with 15 bases remaining between them. Germline CDR1 LGHNA, CDR2 YSLEER. This CDR3 is 16 amino acids long.